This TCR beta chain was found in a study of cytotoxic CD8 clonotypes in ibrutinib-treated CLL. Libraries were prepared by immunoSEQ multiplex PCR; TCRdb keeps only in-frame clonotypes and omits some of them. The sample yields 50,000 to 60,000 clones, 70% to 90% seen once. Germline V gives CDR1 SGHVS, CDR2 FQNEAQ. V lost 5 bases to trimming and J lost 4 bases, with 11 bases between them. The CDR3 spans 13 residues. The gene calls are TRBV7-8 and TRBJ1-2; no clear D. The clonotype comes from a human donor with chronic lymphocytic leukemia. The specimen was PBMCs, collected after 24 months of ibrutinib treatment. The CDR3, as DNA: TGTGCCAGCAGCCCCACTCGGGGCTATGGCTACACCTTC. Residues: CASSPTRGYGYTF.